The clone carrying this T cell receptor (beta chain) is a singleton in its sample. The data were obtained in a study of control samples from healthy donors and cancer patients. This CDR3 region has 16 residues. Per the germline V gene, CDR1 is SGHRS and CDR2 is YFSETQ. Trimming shortened V by 0 bases and J by 7 bases, and 14 bases separated the two germline ends. The method was immunoSEQ multiplex PCR; TCRdb's version includes in-frame clones alone and lacks a portion of them. In the table there are about 130,000 clones, 91% of which are singletons. This TCR was sampled from a man younger than 30 in good health. Sequencing used blood. The gene calls are TRBV5-1 and TRBJ1-6; a possible D gene is TRBD1 (6 bases). The CDR3 region is CASSLAGARENSPLHF. CDR3 nucleotide sequence: TGCGCCAGCAGCTTGGCAGGGGCCCGGGAGAATTCACCCCTCCACTTT.